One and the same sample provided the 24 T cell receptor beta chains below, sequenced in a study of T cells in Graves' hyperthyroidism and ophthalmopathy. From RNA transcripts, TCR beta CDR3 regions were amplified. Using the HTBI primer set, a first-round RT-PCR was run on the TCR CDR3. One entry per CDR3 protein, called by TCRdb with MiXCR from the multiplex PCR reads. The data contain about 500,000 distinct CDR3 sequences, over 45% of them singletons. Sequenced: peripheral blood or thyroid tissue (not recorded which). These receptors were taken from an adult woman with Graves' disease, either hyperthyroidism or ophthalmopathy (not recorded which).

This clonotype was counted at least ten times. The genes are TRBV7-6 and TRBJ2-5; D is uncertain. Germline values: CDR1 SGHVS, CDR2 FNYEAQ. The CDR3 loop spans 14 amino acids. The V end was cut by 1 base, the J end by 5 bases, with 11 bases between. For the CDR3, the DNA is TGTGCCAGCAGCTTAGAACCATCGGTGGAGACCCAGTACTTC. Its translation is CASSLEPSVETQYF.

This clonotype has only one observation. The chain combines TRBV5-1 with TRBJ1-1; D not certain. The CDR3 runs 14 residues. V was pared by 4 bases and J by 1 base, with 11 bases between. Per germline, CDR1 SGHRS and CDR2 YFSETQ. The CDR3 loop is CASSPDGENTEAFF. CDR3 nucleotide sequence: TGCGCCAGCAGCCCCGACGGGGAGAACACTGAAGCTTTCTTT. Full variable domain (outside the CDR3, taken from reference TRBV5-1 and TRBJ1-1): KAGVTQTPRYLIKTRGQQVTLSCSPISGHRSVSWYQQTPGQGLQFLFEYFSETQRNKGNFPGRFSGRQFSNSRSEMNVSTLELGDSALYLCASSPDGENTEAFFGQGTRLTVV.

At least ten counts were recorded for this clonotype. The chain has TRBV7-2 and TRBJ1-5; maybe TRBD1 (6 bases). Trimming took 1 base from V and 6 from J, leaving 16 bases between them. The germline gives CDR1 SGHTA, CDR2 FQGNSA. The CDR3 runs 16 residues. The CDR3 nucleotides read TGTGCCAGCAGCTTAGGAGCCTTGGGGGCCAGTCAGCCCCAGCATTTT. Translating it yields CASSLGALGASQPQHF.

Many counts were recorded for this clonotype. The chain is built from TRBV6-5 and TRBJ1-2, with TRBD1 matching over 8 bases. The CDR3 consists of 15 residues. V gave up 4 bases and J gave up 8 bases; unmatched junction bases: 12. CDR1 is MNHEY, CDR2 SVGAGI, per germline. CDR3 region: CASSFSERTGRGYTF. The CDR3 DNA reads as TGTGCCAGCAGTTTCTCTGAAAGGACAGGGCGCGGCTACACCTTC.

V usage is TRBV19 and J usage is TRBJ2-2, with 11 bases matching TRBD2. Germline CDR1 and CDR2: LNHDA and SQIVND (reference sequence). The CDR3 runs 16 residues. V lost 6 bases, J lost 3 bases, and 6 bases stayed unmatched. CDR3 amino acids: CASRLAGARHTGELFF. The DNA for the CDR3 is TGTGCCAGTAGACTAGCGGGAGCGCGGCACACCGGGGAGCTGTTTTTT.

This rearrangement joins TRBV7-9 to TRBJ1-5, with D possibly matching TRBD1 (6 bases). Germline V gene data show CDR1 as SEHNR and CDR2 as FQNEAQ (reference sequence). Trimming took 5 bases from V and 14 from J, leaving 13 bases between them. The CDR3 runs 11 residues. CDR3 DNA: TGTGCCAGCAGCCGGGACATCTACGAGCATTTT. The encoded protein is CASSRDIYEHF.

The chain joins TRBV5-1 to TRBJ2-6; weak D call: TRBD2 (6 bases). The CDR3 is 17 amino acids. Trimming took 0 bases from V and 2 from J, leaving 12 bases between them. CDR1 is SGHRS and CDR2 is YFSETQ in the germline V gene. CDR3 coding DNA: TGCGCCAGCAGCTTGGTCAGGGCTAGCGCTGGGGCCAACGTCCTGACTTTC. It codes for CASSLVRASAGANVLTF.

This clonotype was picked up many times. CDR3 nucleotides: TGTGCCAGCAGCTGGGACAGGGGCTACGAGCAGTACTTC. Its protein is CASSWDRGYEQYF. The gene calls are TRBV3-1 and TRBJ2-7, with 10 bases matching TRBD1. Germline V gene lookup returns CDR1 LGHDT and CDR2 YNNKEL (reference sequence). The CDR3 totals 13 residues. V lost 5 bases, J lost 3 bases, and 1 base stayed unmatched.

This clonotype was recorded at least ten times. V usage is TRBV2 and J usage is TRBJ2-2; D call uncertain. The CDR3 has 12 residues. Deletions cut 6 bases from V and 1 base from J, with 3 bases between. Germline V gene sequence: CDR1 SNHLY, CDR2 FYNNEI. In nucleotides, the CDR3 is TGTGCCAGCAGCGGGAACACCGGGGAGCTGTTTTTT. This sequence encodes CASSGNTGELFF.

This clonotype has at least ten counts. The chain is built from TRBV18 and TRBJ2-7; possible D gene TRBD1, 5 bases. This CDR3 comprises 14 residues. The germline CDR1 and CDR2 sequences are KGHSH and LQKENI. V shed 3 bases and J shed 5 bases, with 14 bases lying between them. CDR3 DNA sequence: TGTGCCAGCTCACCGGTGGTAGGGGCGCACGAGCAGTACTTC. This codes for CASSPVVGAHEQYF. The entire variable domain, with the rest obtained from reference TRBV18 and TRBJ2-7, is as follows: NAGVMQNPRHLVRRRGQEARLRCSPMKGHSHVYWYRQLPEEGLKFMVYLQKENIIDESGMPKERFSAEFPKEGPSILRIQQVVRGDSAAYFCASSPVVGAHEQYFGPGTRLTVT.

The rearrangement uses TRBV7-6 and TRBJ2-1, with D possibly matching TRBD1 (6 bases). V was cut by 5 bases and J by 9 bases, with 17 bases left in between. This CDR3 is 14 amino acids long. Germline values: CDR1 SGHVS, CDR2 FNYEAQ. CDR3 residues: CASSEYRESPEQFF. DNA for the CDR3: TGTGCCAGCAGCGAGTACAGGGAGTCCCCTGAGCAGTTCTTC.

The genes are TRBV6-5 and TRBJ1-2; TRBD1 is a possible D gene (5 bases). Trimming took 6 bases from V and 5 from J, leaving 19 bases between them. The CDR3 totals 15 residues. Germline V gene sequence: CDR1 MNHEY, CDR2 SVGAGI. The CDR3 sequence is CASRDPRGSLYGYTF. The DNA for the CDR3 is TGTGCCAGCAGGGATCCGAGGGGTTCCCTTTATGGCTACACCTTC.

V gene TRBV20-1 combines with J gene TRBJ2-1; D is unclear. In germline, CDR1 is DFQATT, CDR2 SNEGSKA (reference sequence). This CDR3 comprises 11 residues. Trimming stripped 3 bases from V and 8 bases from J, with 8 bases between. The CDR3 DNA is TGCAGTGCTAGGTACGGCGATGAGCAGTTCTTC. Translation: CSARYGDEQFF.

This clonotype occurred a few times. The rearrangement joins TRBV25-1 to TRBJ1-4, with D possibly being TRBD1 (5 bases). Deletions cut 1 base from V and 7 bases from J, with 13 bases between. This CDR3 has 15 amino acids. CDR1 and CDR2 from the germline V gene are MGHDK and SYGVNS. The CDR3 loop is CASSEFAGLREKLFF. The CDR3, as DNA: TGTGCCAGCAGTGAATTTGCAGGGTTGCGTGAAAAACTGTTTTTT. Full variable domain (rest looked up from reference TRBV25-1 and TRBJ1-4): EADIYQTPRYLVIGTGKKITLECSQTMGHDKMYWYQQDPGMELHLIHYSYGVNSTEKGDLSSESTVSRIRTEHFPLTLESARPSHTSQYLCASSEFAGLREKLFFGSGTQLSVL.

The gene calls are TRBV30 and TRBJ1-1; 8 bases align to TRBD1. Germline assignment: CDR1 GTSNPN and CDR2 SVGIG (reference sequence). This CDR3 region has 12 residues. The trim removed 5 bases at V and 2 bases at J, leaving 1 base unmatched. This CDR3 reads CAWGQGNTEAFF. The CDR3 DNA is TGTGCCTGGGGACAGGGAAACACTGAAGCTTTCTTT.

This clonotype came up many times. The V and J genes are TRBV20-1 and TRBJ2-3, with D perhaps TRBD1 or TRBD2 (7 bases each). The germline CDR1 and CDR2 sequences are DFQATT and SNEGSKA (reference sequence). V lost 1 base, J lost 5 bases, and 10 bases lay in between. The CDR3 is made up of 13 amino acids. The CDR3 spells CSARVRGGDTQYF. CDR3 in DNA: TGCAGTGCTAGAGTCAGGGGGGGAGATACGCAGTATTTT.

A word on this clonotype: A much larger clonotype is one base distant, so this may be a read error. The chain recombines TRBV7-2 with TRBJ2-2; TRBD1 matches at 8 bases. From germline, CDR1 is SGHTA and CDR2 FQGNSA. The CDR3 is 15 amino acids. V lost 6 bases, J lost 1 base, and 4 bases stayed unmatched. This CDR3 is CTSRSGTGNTGELFF. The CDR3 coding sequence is TGTACCAGCAGATCCGGGACAGGGAACACCGGGGAGCTGTTTTTT. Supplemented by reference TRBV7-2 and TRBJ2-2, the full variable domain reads GAGVSQSPSNKVTEKGKDVELRCDPISGHTALYWYRQSLGQGLEFLIYFQGNSAPDKSGLPSDRFSAERTGGSVSTLTIQRTQQEDSAVYLCTSRSGTGNTGELFFGEGSRLTVL.

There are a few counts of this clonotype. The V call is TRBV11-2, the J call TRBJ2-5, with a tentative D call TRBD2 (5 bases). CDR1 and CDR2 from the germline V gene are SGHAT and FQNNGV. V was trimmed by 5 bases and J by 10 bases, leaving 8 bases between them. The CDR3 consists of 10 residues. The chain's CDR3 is CASSLRDQYF. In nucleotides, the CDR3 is TGTGCCAGCAGCCTACGGGACCAGTACTTC.

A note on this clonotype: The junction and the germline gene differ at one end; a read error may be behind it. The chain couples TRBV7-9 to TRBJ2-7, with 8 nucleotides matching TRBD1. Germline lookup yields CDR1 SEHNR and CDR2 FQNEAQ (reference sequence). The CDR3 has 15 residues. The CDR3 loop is CASSSWTGNTGELYF. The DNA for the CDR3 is TGTGCCAGCAGCTCTTGGACAGGGAACACCGGGGAGCTGTACTTC.

CDR3 in DNA: TGTGCCAGCAGCTTCTCGGACAGGGAATACGAGCAGTACTTC. This gives the protein CASSFSDREYEQYF. V gene TRBV7-9 combines with J gene TRBJ2-7; TRBD1 agrees at 8 bases. The germline CDR1 and CDR2 sequences are SEHNR and FQNEAQ (reference sequence). The CDR3 covers 14 residues. V shed 3 bases and J 4 bases; nucleotides not matched to a gene: 5.

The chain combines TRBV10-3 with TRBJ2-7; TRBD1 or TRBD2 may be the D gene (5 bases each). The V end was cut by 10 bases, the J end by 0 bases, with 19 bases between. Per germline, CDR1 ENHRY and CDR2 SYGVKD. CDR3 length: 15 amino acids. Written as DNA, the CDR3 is TGTGCCACAGAGGGGCGCAGGAACGGCTCCTACGAGCAGTACTTC. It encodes CATEGRRNGSYEQYF.

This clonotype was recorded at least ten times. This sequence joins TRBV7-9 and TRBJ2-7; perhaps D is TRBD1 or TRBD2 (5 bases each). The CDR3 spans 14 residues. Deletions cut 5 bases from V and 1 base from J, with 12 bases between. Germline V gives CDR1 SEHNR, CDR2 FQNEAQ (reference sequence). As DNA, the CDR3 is TGTGCCAGCAGCCCCACGGGACGGTCCTACGAGCAGTACTTC. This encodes CASSPTGRSYEQYF.

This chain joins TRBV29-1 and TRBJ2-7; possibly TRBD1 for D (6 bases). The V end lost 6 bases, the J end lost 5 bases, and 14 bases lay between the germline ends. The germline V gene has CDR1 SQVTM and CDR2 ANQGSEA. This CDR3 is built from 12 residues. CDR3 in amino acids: CSVGQRLNEQYF. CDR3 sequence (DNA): TGCAGCGTCGGACAGCGATTAAACGAGCAGTACTTC.

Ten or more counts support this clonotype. The CDR3 here is CASSNYEQYF. In DNA, the CDR3 is TGTGCCAGCAGTAACTACGAGCAGTACTTC. The chain employs TRBV2 and TRBJ2-7; D is unclear. The CDR3 extends over 10 amino acids. Germline loops: CDR1 SNHLY, CDR2 FYNNEI. V lost 5 bases, J lost 3 bases, and 2 bases lay in between.